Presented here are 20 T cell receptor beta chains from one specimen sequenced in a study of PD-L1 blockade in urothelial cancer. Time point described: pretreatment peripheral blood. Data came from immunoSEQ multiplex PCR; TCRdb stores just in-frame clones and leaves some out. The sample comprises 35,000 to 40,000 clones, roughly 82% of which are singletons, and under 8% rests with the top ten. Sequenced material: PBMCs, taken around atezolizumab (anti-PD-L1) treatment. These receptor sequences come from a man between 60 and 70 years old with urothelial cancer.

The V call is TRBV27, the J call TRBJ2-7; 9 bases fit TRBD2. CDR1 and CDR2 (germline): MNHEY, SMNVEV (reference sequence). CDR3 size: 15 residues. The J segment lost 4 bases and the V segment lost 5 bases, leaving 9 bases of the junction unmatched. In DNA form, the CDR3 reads TGTGCCAGCAGTCGAACTAGCGGGTCTTATTACGAGCAGTACTTC. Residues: CASSRTSGSYYEQYF.

The CDR3 is CSVEGGDRGLGTQYF. CDR3 coding DNA: TGCAGCGTTGAAGGGGGGGACAGGGGGCTTGGGACCCAGTACTTC. The V and J genes are TRBV29-1 and TRBJ2-5, with 12 bases aligning to TRBD1. J gave up 7 bases and V 1 base, and 7 bases lay outside the gene matches. This CDR3 has 15 residues. Germline V gene data show CDR1 as SQVTM and CDR2 as ANQGSEA.

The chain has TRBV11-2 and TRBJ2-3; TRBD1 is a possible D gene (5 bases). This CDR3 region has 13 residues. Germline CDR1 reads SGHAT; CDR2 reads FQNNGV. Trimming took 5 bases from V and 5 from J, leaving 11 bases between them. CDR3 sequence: CASSLGREDTQYF. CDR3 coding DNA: TGTGCCAGCAGCCTGGGCAGGGAAGATACGCAGTATTTT. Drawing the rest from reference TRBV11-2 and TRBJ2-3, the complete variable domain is EAGVAQSPRYKIIEKRQSVAFWCNPISGHATLYWYQQILGQGPKLLIQFQNNGVVDDSQLPKDRFSAERLKGVDSTLKIQPAKLEDSAVYLCASSLGREDTQYFGPGTRLTVL.

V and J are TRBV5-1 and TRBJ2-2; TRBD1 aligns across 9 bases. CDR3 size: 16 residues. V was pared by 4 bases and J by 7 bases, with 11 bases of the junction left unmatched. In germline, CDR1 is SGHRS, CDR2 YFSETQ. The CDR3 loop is CASSGGQGFENGELFF. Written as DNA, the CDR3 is TGCGCCAGCAGCGGGGGACAGGGTTTTGAGAACGGGGAGCTGTTTTTT. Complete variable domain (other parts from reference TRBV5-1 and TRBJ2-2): KAGVTQTPRYLIKTRGQQVTLSCSPISGHRSVSWYQQTPGQGLQFLFEYFSETQRNKGNFPGRFSGRQFSNSRSEMNVSTLELGDSALYLCASSGGQGFENGELFFGEGSRLTVL.

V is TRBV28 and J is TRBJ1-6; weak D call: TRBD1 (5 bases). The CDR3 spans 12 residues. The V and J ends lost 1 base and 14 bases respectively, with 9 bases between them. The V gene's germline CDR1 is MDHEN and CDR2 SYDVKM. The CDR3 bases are TGTGCCAGCAGTTTATCAGGGTTGACCCTCCACTTT. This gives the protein CASSLSGLTLHF.

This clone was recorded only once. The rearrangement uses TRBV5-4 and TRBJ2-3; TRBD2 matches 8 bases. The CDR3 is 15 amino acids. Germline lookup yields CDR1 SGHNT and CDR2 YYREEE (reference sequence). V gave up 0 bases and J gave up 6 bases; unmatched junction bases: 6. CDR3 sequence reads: CASSLGSGAGDTQYF. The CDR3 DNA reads TGTGCCAGCAGCTTGGGTAGCGGGGCCGGGGATACGCAGTATTTT. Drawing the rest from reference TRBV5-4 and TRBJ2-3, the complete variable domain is ETGVTQSPTHLIKTRGQQVTLRCSSQSGHNTVSWYQQALGQGPQFIFQYYREEENGRGNFPPRFSGLQFPNYSSELNVNALELDDSALYLCASSLGSGAGDTQYFGPGTRLTVL.

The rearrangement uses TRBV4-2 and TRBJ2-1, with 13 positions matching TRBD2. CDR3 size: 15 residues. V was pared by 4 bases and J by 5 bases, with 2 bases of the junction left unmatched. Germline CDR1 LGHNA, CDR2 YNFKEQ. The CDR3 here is CASSLTSGGDNEQFF. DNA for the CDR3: TGTGCCAGCAGCCTAACTAGCGGGGGGGACAATGAGCAGTTCTTC.

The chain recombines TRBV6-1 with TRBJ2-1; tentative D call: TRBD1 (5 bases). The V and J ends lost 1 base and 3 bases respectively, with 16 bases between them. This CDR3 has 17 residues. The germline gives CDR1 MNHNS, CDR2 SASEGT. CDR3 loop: CASSEVLGRAYYNEQFF. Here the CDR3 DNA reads TGTGCCAGCAGTGAAGTTTTGGGCAGGGCATACTACAATGAGCAGTTCTTC.

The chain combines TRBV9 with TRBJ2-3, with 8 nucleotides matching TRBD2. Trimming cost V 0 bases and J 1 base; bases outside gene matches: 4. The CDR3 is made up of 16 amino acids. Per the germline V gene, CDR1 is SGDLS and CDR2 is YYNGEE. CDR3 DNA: TGTGCCAGCAGCGTAGGTTCAGCGGGGGGCACAGATACGCAGTATTTT. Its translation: CASSVGSAGGTDTQYF.

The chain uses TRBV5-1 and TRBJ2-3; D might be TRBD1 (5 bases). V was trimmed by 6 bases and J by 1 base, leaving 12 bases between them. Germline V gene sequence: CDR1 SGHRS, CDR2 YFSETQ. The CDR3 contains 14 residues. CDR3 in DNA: TGCGCCAGCACCTGGACACGCCGCACAGATACGCAGTATTTT. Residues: CASTWTRRTDTQYF. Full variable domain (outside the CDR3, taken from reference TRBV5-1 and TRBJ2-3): KAGVTQTPRYLIKTRGQQVTLSCSPISGHRSVSWYQQTPGQGLQFLFEYFSETQRNKGNFPGRFSGRQFSNSRSEMNVSTLELGDSALYLCASTWTRRTDTQYFGPGTRLTVL.

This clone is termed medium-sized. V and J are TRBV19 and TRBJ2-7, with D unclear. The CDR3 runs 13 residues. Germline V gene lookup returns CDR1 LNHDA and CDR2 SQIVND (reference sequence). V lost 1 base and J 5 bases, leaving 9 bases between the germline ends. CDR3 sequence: CASSIVLANEQYF. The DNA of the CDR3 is TGTGCCAGTAGTATAGTTTTGGCAAACGAGCAGTACTTC.

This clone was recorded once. The CDR3 DNA follows: TGTGCCAGCAGATCAGCAGGGGGTTGGAACATTCAGTACTTC. This encodes CASRSAGGWNIQYF. The chain joins TRBV28 to TRBJ2-4, with 7 bases identical to TRBD1. J lost 7 bases, V lost 6 bases, and 9 bases had no gene match. The germline V gene has CDR1 MDHEN and CDR2 SYDVKM. The CDR3 length is 14 residues.

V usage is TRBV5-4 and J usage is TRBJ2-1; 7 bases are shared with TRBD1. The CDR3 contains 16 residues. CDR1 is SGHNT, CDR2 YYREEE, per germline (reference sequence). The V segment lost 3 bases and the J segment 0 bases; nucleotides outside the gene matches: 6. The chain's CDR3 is CASSSGQVNSYNEQFF. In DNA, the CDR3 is TGTGCCAGCAGCTCAGGACAGGTTAACTCCTACAATGAGCAGTTCTTC.

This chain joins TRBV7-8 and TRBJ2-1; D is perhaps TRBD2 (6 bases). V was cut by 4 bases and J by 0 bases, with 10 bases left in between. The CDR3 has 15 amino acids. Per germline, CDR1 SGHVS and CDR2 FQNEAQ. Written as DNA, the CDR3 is TGTGCCAGCAGCTCGGACTACCGCTCCTACAATGAGCAGTTCTTC. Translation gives CASSSDYRSYNEQFF.

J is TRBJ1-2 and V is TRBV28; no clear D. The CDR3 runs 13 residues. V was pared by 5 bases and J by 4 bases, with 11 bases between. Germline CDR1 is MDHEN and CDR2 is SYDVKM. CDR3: CASSAGRGYGYTF. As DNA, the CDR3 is TGTGCCAGCAGTGCCGGCCGGGGCTATGGCTACACCTTC.

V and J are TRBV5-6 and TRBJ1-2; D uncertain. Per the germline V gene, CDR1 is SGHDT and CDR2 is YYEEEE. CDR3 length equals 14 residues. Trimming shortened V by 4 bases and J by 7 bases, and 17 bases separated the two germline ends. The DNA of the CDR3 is TGTGCCAGCAGCCCGATTTCTAGCGGCGGTGGCTACACCTTC. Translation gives CASSPISSGGGYTF. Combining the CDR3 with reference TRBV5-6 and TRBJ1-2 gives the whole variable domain DAGVTQSPTHLIKTRGQQVTLRCSPKSGHDTVSWYQQALGQGPQFIFQYYEEEERQRGNFPDRFSGHQFPNYSSELNVNALLLGDSALYLCASSPISSGGGYTFGSGTRLTVV.

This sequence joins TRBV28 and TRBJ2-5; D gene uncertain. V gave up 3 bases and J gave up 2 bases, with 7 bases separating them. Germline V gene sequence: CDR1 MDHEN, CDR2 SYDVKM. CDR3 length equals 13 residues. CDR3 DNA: TGTGCCAGCAGTTTTCCGAGACAAGAGACCCAGTACTTC. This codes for CASSFPRQETQYF.

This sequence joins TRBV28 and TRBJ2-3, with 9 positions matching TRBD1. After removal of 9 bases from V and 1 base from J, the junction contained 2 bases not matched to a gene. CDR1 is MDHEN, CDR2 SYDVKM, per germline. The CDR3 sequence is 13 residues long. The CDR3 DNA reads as TGTGCCAGTCGACAGGGGGGCACAGATACGCAGTATTTT. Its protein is CASRQGGTDTQYF.

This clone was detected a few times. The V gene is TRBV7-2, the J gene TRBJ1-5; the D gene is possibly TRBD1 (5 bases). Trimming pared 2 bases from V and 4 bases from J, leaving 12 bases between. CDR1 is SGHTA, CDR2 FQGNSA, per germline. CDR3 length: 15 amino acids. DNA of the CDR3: TGTGCCAGCAGCTTAAGAACAGGTCCTAATCAGCCCCAGCATTTT. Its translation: CASSLRTGPNQPQHF.

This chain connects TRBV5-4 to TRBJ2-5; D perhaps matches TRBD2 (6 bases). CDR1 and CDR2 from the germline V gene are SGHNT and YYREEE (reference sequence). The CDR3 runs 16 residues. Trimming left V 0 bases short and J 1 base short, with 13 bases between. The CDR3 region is CASSLDRRGRQETQYF. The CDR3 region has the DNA TGTGCCAGCAGCTTGGACCGGCGGGGCCGCCAAGAGACCCAGTACTTC.